This T cell receptor beta chain was observed in a study of metastatic and nonmetastatic thyroid tumors (dated by TCRdb to the early 2020s). At the level of the whole study: The researchers compared repertoires between peripheral blood samples and tumor or nodule tissue samples from patients with malignant or benign thyroid disease.

Libraries were prepared through PCR. The run used an Illumina HiSeq 4000. High-throughput sequencing was used to profile the CDR3 region of the TCR beta-chain in every patient. From the authors' description of their analysis: CDR3 differences across clinicopathological groups were used to build a classifier for discriminating distant-metastatic papillary thyroid cancer patients. Repertoire diversity was assessed with the Shannon index, and tumor-blood repertoire similarity with the Morisita-Horn index. The raw public data were reprocessed by TCRdb itself: fastp quality trimming at Q25, MiXCR clonotype calling, in-frame beta chains only. What appears here as the V and J calls and clone size reflects TCRdb's work, not the paper's. For this sample there are over 30,000 clones; around 18% appear just once. The ten largest clones represent roughly 13% of the sample. Before undergoing thyroid surgery, none of the patients had been given any kind of treatment. The study retrospectively analysed patient clinical samples collected from about 2012 to 2018 using T-cell receptor beta sequencing.

This clone was counted ten times or more. Its target antigen remains unknown. Per-nucleotide qualities are absent, and no much larger clonotype sits a single base away. The germline ends are 8 bases apart after V is trimmed by 5 bases and J by 4 bases. Measured from the cysteine to the phenylalanine, the CDR3 is 12 residues long. Only the CDR3 DNA stays, 36 bases, in frame from base 1. From the germline V gene, CDR1 is SGHAT and CDR2 is FQNNGV. The full study reports these points: TCR beta diversity was reported as significantly higher in malignant tumors than in benign nodules, in both blood and tumor samples.

Specimen: tumor tissue. This sequence was found in a female donor with papillary thyroid cancer or a benign thyroid nodule (not recorded which). Some clones in this sample may be carry-over from other donors' samples. Rearrangement joined TRBV11-2 to TRBJ2-5; TRBD1 is possibly the D segment (6 matching bases). For the CDR3, the sequence is CASSGRGETQYF. The bases are TGTGCCAGCAGCGGCAGGGGAGAGACCCAGTACTTC.